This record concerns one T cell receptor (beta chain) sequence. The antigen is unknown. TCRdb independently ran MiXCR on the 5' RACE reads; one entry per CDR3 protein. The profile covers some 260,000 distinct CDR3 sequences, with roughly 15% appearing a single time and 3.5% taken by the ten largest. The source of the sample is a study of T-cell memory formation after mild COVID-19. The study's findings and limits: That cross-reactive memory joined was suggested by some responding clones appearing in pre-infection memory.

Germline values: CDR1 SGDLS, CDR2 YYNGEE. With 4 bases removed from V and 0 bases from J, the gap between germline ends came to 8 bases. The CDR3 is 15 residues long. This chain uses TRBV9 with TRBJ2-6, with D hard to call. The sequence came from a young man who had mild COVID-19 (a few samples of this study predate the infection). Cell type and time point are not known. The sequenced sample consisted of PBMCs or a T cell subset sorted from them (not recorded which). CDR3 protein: CASSPHLSGANVLTF. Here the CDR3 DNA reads TGTGCCAGCAGCCCCCACCTCTCTGGGGCCAACGTCCTGACTTTC.